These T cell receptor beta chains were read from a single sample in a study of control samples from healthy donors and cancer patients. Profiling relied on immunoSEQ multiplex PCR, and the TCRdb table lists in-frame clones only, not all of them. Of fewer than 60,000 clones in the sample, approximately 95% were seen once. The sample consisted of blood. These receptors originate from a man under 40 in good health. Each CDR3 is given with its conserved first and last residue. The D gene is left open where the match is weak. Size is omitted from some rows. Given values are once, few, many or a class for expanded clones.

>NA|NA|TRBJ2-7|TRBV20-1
TGCAGTGCACCCAGGGGCACCGAGCAGTACTTC
CSAPRGTEQYF
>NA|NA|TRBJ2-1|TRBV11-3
TGTGCCAGCAGCTCGAGTTCCTACAATGAGCAGTTCTTC
CASSSSSYNEQFF
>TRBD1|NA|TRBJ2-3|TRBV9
TGTGCCAGCAGCGGGACAGGGGCCTTCGCAGATACGCAGTATTTT
CASSGTGAFADTQYF
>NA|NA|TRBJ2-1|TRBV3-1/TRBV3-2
TGTGCCAGCAGCCAACGGGGCTCCTACAATGAGCAGTTCTTC
CASSQRGSYNEQFF
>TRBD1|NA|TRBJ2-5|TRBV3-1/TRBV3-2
TGTGCCAGCAGCCAATTCACAGGGGGCGAAGAGACCCAGTACTTC
CASSQFTGGEETQYF
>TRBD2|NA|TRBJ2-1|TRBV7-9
TGTGCCAGCAGACCTAGCGGGAGGGCGGATGAGCAGTTCTTC
CASRPSGRADEQFF
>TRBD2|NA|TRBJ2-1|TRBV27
TGTGCCAGCAGTATCCAACCCCCGGGACTAGCGGGGAGCTACAATGAGCAGTTCTTC
CASSIQPPGLAGSYNEQFF
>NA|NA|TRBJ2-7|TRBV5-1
TGCGCCAGCAGCTTGGTTACCGGGACGGCGAGCTACGAGCAGTACTTC
CASSLVTGTASYEQYF
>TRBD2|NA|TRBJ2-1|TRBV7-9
TGTGCCAGCAGCCCTAGCGGTCCGTACAATGAGCAGTTCTTC
CASSPSGPYNEQFF
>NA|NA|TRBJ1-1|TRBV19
TGTGCCACTAAACCAGGGGCTGAAGCTTTCTTT
CATKPGAEAFF
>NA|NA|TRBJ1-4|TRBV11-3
TGTGCCAGCAGCCACCCCGGAGGGACAACTAATGAAAAACTGTTTTTT
CASSHPGGTTNEKLFF
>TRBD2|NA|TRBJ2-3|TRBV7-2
TGTGCCAGCAGCCTATTAGCGGGAGGCCCCTTAGGCACAGATACGCAGTATTTT
CASSLLAGGPLGTDTQYF
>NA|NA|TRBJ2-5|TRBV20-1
TGCAGTGCTAGAGGTATTCCTGGGGAGTACTTC
CSARGIPGEYF
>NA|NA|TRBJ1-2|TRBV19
TGTGCCAGTAGTATTCTCGTCAGCGAAAACTATGGCTACACCTTC
CASSILVSENYGYTF
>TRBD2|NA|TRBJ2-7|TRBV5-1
TGCGCCAGCAGCCCGGGGGGTGGGTCCTACGAGCAGTACTTC
CASSPGGGSYEQYF
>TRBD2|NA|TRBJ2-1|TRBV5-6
TGTGCCAGCAGCTTGGCCCTCGAGGGAGGACTAGCGGGCGAGCAGTTCTTC
CASSLALEGGLAGEQFF
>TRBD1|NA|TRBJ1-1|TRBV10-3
TGTGCCATCAGTGAGCAGGGGGGGTTATCGAACACTGAAGCTTTCTTT
CAISEQGGLSNTEAFF
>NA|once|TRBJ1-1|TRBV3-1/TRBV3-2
TGTGCCAGCAGCCAAGGGGACGGAACCCGTGAAGCTTTCTTT
CASSQGDGTREAFF
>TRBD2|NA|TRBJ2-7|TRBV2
TGTGCCAGTGTATATAGCGGGATTCAAGAGCAGTACTTC
CASVYSGIQEQYF
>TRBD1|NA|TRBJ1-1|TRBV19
TGTGCCAGTATTCCGGACAGGGCGGACACTGAAGCTTTCTTT
CASIPDRADTEAFF
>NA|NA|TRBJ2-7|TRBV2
TGTGCCAGCAATCCGGGAATCGGCTACGAGCAGTACTTC
CASNPGIGYEQYF
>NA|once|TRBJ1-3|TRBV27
TGTGCCAGCAGTTTCCGAAGCTCTGGAAACACCATATATTTT
CASSFRSSGNTIYF
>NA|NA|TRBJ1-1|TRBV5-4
TGTGCCAGCAGCTCCCAGAGAAGTTGGGACACTGAAGCTTTCTTT
CASSSQRSWDTEAFF
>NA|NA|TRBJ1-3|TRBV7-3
TGTGCCAGCAGCTTAAATTCCGGGAATGGAAACACCATATATTTT
CASSLNSGNGNTIYF
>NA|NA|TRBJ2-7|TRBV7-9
TGTGCCAGCAGCCCTGGAGGGGCTTACGAGCAGTACTTC
CASSPGGAYEQYF
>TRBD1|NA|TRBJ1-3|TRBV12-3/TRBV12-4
TGTGCCAGCAGACGGACAGGGGGAAACACCATATATTTT
CASRRTGGNTIYF
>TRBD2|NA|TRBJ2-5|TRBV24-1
TGTGCCACCAGTGACCCTGGAACTAGCGGGAGGGCCGGGGGAGAGACCCAGTACTTC
CATSDPGTSGRAGGETQYF